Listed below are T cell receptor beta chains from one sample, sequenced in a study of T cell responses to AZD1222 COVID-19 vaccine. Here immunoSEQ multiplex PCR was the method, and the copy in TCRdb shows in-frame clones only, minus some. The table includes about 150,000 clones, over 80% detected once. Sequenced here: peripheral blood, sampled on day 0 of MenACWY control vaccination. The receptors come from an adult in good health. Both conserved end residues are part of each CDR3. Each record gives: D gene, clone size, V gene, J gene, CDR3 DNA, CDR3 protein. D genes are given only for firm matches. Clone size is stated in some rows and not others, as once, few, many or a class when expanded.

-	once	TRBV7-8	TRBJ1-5	TGTGCCAGCAGCTTTACAGCGACCGGCAATCAGCCCCAGCATTTT	CASSFTATGNQPQHF
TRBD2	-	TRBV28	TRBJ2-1	TGTGCCAGTGGTTTTGAACTAGCGGGAGTGGATGAGCAGTTCTTC	CASGFELAGVDEQFF
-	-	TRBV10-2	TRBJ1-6	TGCGCCAGCAGTGGAGAGTTTATGAATTCACCCCTCCACTTT	CASSGEFMNSPLHF
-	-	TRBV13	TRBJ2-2	TGTGCCAGCAGACCCCCTGGCGGGATGAACACCGGGGAGCTGTTTTTT	CASRPPGGMNTGELFF
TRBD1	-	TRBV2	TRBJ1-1	TGTGCCAGCGGGACAGGGCCGAACACTGAAGCTTTCTTT	CASGTGPNTEAFF
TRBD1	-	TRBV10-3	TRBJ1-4	TGTGCCATCAGTAAAGGACAGGGCCTTAATGAAAAACTGTTTTTT	CAISKGQGLNEKLFF
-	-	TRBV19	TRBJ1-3	TGTGCCAGTAGTATCCGGGACAAGAAACTAGGAAACACCATATATTTT	CASSIRDKKLGNTIYF
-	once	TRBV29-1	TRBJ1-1	TGCAGCGTTGAGAGGGACACTGAAGCTTTCTTT	CSVERDTEAFF
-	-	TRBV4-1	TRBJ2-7	TGCGCCAGCAGCCAAGGAAAGGGGGTTACCTCCTACGAGCAGTACTTC	CASSQGKGVTSYEQYF
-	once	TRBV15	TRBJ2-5	TGTGCCACCAGCAGAGAGGGAGGGGGGAGAAACCAAGAGACCCAGTACTTC	CATSREGGGRNQETQYF
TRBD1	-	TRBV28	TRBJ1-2	TGTGCCAGCAGTATCCGACAGGGGGTTAACTATGGCTACACCTTC	CASSIRQGVNYGYTF
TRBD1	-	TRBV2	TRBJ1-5	TGTGCCAGCAGTCTACAGGGGGTTTACAATCAGCCCCAGCATTTT	CASSLQGVYNQPQHF
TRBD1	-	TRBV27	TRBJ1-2	TGTGCCAGCAGTTACAGACACCCCTCAGGGGGTGGCTACACCTTC	CASSYRHPSGGGYTF
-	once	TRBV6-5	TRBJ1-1	TGTGCCAGCAGCTCCCGGGGGGCGGTCACTGAAGCTTTCTTT	CASSSRGAVTEAFF
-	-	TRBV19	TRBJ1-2	TGTGCCATTAGAACCGGGACCTATGGCTACACCTTC	CAIRTGTYGYTF
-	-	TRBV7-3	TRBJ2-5	TGTGCCAGCAGCCAAAGGGGGGCGGGAGAGACCCAGTACTTC	CASSQRGAGETQYF
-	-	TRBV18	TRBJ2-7	TGTGCCAGCTCACCAGTCGGAGCGTCCTACGAGCAGTACTTC	CASSPVGASYEQYF
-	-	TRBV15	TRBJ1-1	TGTGCCACCAGCTGGGGACAAATGAACACTGAAGCTTTCTTT	CATSWGQMNTEAFF
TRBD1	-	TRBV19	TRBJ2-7	TGTGCCAGTAGTACCGGACAGGGTGCCTACGAGCAGTACTTC	CASSTGQGAYEQYF
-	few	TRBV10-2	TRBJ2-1	TGCGCCAGCAGTGAGCCCCAGCGGAGCTCCTACAATGAGCAGTTCTTC	CASSEPQRSSYNEQFF
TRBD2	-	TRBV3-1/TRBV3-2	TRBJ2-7	TGTGCCAGCAGCCCTCCGAGAGGCGGGAGGAGAGAGCAGTACTTC	CASSPPRGGRREQYF
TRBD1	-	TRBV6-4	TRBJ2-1	TGTGCCAGCAGTCGAGAGGGACAGGGGTACAATGAGCAGTTCTTC	CASSREGQGYNEQFF
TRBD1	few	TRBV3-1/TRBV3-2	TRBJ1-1	TGTGCCAGCAGTCGAGGACAGGGGAGGACTGAAGCTTTCTTT	CASSRGQGRTEAFF
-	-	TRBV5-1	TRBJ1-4	TGCGCCAGCAGCTTCGAATTCACGGGACACAAGGTGGGGACTAATGAAAAACTGTTTTTT	CASSFEFTGHKVGTNEKLFF
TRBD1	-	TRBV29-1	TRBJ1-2	TGCAGCGCCCCAGGGGGCTCCTATGGCTACACCTTC	CSAPGGSYGYTF
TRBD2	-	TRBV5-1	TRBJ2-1	TGCGCCAGCAGCTTGGAGGCTAGCGGGTGGTACAATGAGCAGTTCTTC	CASSLEASGWYNEQFF
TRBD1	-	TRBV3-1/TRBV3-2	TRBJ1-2	TGTGCCAGCACCGGACAGGGCGGAATGGACTATGGCTACACCTTC	CASTGQGGMDYGYTF
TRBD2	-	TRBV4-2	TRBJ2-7	TGTGCCAGCAGCCAGTCAGCCGGACTAGCGGCCTACGAGCAGTACTTC	CASSQSAGLAAYEQYF
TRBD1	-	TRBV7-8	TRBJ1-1	TGTGCCAGCAGGCCTCCCGGGACAGGGCGATTATCTGAAGCTTTCTTT	CASRPPGTGRLSEAFF
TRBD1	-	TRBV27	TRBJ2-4	TGTGCCAGCCATAAGACAGGGCTAGCCAAAAACATTCAGTACTTC	CASHKTGLAKNIQYF
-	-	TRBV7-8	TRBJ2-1	TGTGCCAGCAGCTTAGCCCAGGAGGGATTTGTTCAGTTCTTC	CASSLAQEGFVQFF
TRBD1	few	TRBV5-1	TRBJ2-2	TGCGCCTCGCAGGACAGGAGAGCGAACACCGGGGAGCTGTTTTTT	CASQDRRANTGELFF
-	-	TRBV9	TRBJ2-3	TGTGCCAGCAGCGTAGGCGGCGGGCTCACAGATACGCAGTATTTT	CASSVGGGLTDTQYF
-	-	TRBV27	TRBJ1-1	TGTGCCAGCAGCCCCGGACGGTTAACTGAAGCTTTCTTT	CASSPGRLTEAFF
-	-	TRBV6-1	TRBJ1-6	TGTGCCAGCAGTGACAGGGAGTATAATTCACCCCTCCACTTT	CASSDREYNSPLHF
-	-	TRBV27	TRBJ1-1	TGTGCCAGCAGTTTAAAGGAAAAGAACACTGAAGCTTTCTTT	CASSLKEKNTEAFF
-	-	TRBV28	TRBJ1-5	TGTGCCAGCAGGCGCGGGCAAATGAGCAATCAGCCCCAGCATTTT	CASRRGQMSNQPQHF
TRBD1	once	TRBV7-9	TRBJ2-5	TGTGCCAGCAGCTTATCAGGGGGAGAGACCCAGTACTTC	CASSLSGGETQYF
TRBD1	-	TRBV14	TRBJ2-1	TGTGCCAGCAGCCAAGATGGTGCGGGACAGGGAGACAATGAGCAGTTCTTC	CASSQDGAGQGDNEQFF
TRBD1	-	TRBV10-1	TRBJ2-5	TGCGCCAGCAGTGAGTCGGTGACAGGGCTGGAGACCCAGTACTTC	CASSESVTGLETQYF
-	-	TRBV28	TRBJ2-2	TGTGCCAGCAGTTTCAGTGGAAGGATCACCGGGGAGCTGTTTTTT	CASSFSGRITGELFF
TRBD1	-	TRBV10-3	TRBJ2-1	TGTGCCATCAGTGACACGATCGGGACAGGGGGCAGGGACAATGAGCAGTTCTTC	CAISDTIGTGGRDNEQFF
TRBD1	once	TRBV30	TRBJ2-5	TGTGCCTGGAGTGTAGGGGGCGGTTGGTACCAAGAGACCCAGTACTTC	CAWSVGGGWYQETQYF
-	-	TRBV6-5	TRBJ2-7	TGTGCCAGCAGCTCAGGACAGGGAGGGGAGCAGTACTTC	CASSSGQGGEQYF
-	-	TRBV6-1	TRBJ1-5	TGTGCCAGCAGTGAGGAGGGGATCCAGCCCCAGCATTTT	CASSEEGIQPQHF
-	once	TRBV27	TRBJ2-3	TGTGCCAGCAGTACAACTTCTTGGGCACTTCGCACAGATACGCAGTATTTT	CASSTTSWALRTDTQYF
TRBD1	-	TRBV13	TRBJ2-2	TGTGCCAGCAGGTACAGGGGAACCGGGGAGCTGTTTTTT	CASRYRGTGELFF
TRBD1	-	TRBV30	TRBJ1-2	TGTGCCTGGAGTCTAGGGGGCAGGTATGGCTACACCTTC	CAWSLGGRYGYTF
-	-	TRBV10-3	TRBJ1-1	TGTGCCATCAGTGGCGCACAGAACACTGAAGCTTTCTTT	CAISGAQNTEAFF
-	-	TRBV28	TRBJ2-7	TGTGCCGTCCTGCGGACTGCAACCTACGAGCAGTACTTC	CAVLRTATYEQYF
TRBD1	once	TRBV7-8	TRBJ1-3	TGTGCCAGCAGCTATTGGACAGGGAGTGGAAACACCATATATTTT	CASSYWTGSGNTIYF
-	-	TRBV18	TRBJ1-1	TGTGCCAGCTCACCAGGGATGCTGAGTGAAGCTTTCTTT	CASSPGMLSEAFF
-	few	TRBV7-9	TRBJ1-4	TGTGCCAGCAGCCGAACCCAGGGGATCGATGAAAAACTGTTTTTT	CASSRTQGIDEKLFF
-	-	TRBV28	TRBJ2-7	TGTGCCAGCAGTTTAGATTGGAGGCGAACCTCCTACGAGCAGTACTTC	CASSLDWRRTSYEQYF
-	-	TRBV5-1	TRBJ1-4	TGCGCCAGCAGCTTGGGGCAGTCTAATGAAAAACTGTTTTTT	CASSLGQSNEKLFF
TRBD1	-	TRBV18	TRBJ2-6	TGTGCCAGCTCAACAACATGGGACAGGGAAAGCTCTGGGGCCAACGTCCTGACTTTC	CASSTTWDRESSGANVLTF
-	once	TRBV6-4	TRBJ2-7	TGTGCCAGCAAACGCGAGCAGTACTTC	CASKREQYF